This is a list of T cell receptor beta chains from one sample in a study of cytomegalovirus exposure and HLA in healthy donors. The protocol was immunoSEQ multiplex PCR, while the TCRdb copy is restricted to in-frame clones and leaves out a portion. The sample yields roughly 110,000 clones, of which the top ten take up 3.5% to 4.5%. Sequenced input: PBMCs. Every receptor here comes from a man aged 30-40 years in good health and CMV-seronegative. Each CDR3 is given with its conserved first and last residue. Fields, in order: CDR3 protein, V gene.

CASSQGGGINTGELFF TRBV5-4
CASSPTGARYEQYF TRBV7-9
CAGITGTGGFGYTF TRBV19
CASSLFQGNTGELFF TRBV6-1
CASSVGPGLQQPQHF TRBV5-1
CASGPGDEQYF TRBV6-5
CASSPLTGADQPQHF TRBV18
CASSLVGENTGELFF TRBV7-2
CASSEDRSYNEQFF TRBV2
CASSLAFRGEERGQPQHF TRBV7-9
CASSKGSNYGYTF TRBV28
CASRGQGATEAFF TRBV14
CASRDRVDEQYF TRBV2
CASSLGQANYGYTF TRBV5-5
CAWSVNLNTDTQYF TRBV30
CASSLASVAETQYF TRBV5-1
CASSQKPLFGQGWNSPLHF TRBV4-1
CASSGRSLNTEAFF TRBV6-1
CATRDSYSNQPQHF TRBV6-1
CASSEFTGGQNQPQHF TRBV6-1
CATSRDRHDQPQHF TRBV15
CASSELTGTHQPQHF TRBV2
CASSSSDSNEKLFF TRBV5-4
CASTMTGTGAYEQYF TRBV11-2
CASTAWSGGAGELFF TRBV2
CAISESISENIQYF TRBV10-3
CASRTSPDSRLSTQYF TRBV7-2
CASSADRSYEQYF TRBV5-1
CASSSQDRRGGQFF TRBV7-9
CASSNPRGETYEQYF TRBV19
CASSSYRVSEQYF TRBV7-6
CASSRDQLCYEQYF TRBV5-1
CASSRGDGYTF TRBV6-5
CASSLATGTESHF TRBV7-2
CASSPRRTGTYEQYF TRBV7-2
CASSGGAGAYEQYF TRBV9
CASSNRTGLETQYF TRBV7-2
CASSESSSTGELFF TRBV2
CSVESLQETQYF TRBV29-1
CASSVGTGRTGNTIYF TRBV9
CASMGGRDQPQHF TRBV6-6
CASTILGSNYGYTF TRBV9
CAVHNRSPPGEQYF TRBV10-1
CVRKGHSVPKWTEAFF TRBV19
CASSLGRTGNYEQYF TRBV28
CASSLGRGPLVTYGYTF TRBV5-6
CASSRDRGDGYTF TRBV11-3
CASSPWGLSGGAGKNIQYF TRBV5-1
CASSEKWKTGGGYWSPLHF TRBV6-1
CASSLSAGGAAGELFF TRBV9
CASSQDLDGEANYGYTF TRBV4-3
CAISIRTSGGTDTQYF TRBV10-3
CASSQDYWSGEVSDTQYF TRBV4-2
CASSLKELDSPLHF TRBV5-5
CATSRARLRAEAFF TRBV15